Below are 8 T cell receptor beta chains sequenced from a single sample in a study of blood T cell repertoires in COVID-19. Repertoires were generated with immunoSEQ multiplex PCR, while TCRdb's copy carries only in-frame clones and drops some. Altogether some 220,000 clones are present, approximately 85% being singletons, with the ten largest covering 2.4%. The sample was peripheral blood. Source of these receptors: a woman in her seventies with COVID-19, enrolled during active disease.

V gene TRBV7-3 combines with J gene TRBJ1-2, with D possibly being TRBD1 (6 bases). The CDR3 length is 15 residues. CDR1 and CDR2 (germline): SGHTA, FQGTGA. The germline V and J ends were trimmed by 0 bases and 2 bases, with 10 bases remaining between them. The CDR3 region is CASSLTDRSNYGYTF. CDR3 nucleotides: TGTGCCAGCAGCTTAACGGACAGATCCAACTATGGCTACACCTTC. The entire variable domain, with the rest obtained from reference TRBV7-3 and TRBJ1-2, is as follows: GAGVSQTPSNKVTEKGKYVELRCDPISGHTALYWYRQSLGQGPEFLIYFQGTGAADDSGLPNDRFFAVRPEGSVSTLKIQRTERGDSAVYLCASSLTDRSNYGYTFGSGTRLTVV.

This rearrangement joins TRBV7-6 to TRBJ2-1; TRBD2 matches 8 bases. Germline-derived CDR1 and CDR2 are SGHVS and FNYEAQ. The V gene end was trimmed by 5 bases and the J gene end by 9 bases; junction bases not matched to a gene: 18. There are 17 residues in the CDR3. CDR3 DNA sequence: TGTGCCAGCAGCCTTAGTCTTGGGAGCGGGAGTTTGAGTGAGCAGTTCTTC. It codes for CASSLSLGSGSLSEQFF.

V usage is TRBV21-1 and J usage is TRBJ1-2; TRBD1, the table's D call, lacks a check against the DNA. TRBV21-1 is recorded as a pseudogene. The CDR3 is 12 amino acids. As DNA, the CDR3 is TGTGCCAGCAGCATGAGACAGTATGGCTACACCTTC. The encoded protein is CASSMRQYGYTF.

CDR3 nucleotide sequence: TGTGCCAGCAGCCCCCGACGGACAGGGGGCCTGATCCCTGAAGCTTTCTTT. Protein product: CASSPRRTGGLIPEAFF. The V call is TRBV21-1, the J call TRBJ1-1; the D segment call TRBD1 is taken from the table without a DNA check. TRBV21-1 is marked as a pseudogene. The CDR3 spans 17 residues.

The chain links TRBV14 to TRBJ1-2; 9 nucleotides align to TRBD1. J lost 4 bases, V lost 2 bases, and 8 bases had no gene match. Germline V lookup: CDR1 SGHDN, CDR2 FVKESK. CDR3 length equals 16 residues. CDR3 bases: TGTGCCAGCAGCCAAATTACAGGGGGCCGCTTCTATGGCTACACCTTC. Its translation: CASSQITGGRFYGYTF. The whole variable domain, remainder taken from reference TRBV14 and TRBJ1-2, is EAGVTQFPSHSVIEKGQTVTLRCDPISGHDNLYWYRRVMGKEIKFLLHFVKESKQDESGMPNNRFLAERTGGTYSTLKVQPAELEDSGVYFCASSQITGGRFYGYTFGSGTRLTVV.

The CDR3 sequence is CASSRSRWNTEAFF. The CDR3 nucleotides are TGTGCCAGCAGCCGCTCGAGGTGGAACACTGAAGCTTTCTTT. The V call is TRBV11-3, the J call TRBJ1-1, with unresolved D. With 5 bases removed from V and 1 base from J, the gap between germline ends came to 11 bases. In germline, CDR1 is SGHNT, CDR2 YENEEA. The CDR3 contains 14 residues.

This chain connects TRBV4-3 to TRBJ2-7; 10 positions match TRBD2. The V and J ends lost 5 bases and 2 bases, in that order; junction bases with no gene match: 9. Per the germline V gene, CDR1 is LGHNA and CDR2 is YSLEER. The CDR3 extends over 16 amino acids. CDR3 DNA: TGCGCCAGCAGCGTTACTCGGACTAGCGGAACCTACGAGCAGTACTTC. This sequence encodes CASSVTRTSGTYEQYF.

The CDR3 here is CASTSVIQQGAYGYTF. DNA of the CDR3: TGTGCCAGTACTTCCGTAATTCAACAGGGGGCCTATGGCTACACCTTC. The chain combines TRBV19 with TRBJ1-2, with 9 nucleotides matching TRBD1. Germline CDR1 and CDR2: LNHDA and SQIVND (reference sequence). CDR3 size: 16 residues. Trimming took 7 bases from V and 4 from J; bases not matched to a gene: 13.